One and the same sample provided the 8 T cell receptor beta chains below, sequenced in a study of T cell responses to AZD1222 COVID-19 vaccine. Clones were read by immunoSEQ multiplex PCR, and TCRdb kept only the in-frame ones, dropping some. The table lists under 150,000 clones, more than 90% of them singletons. The specimen was peripheral blood, collected on day 0 of AZD1222 vaccination. The receptors here all came from an adult in good health.

This chain connects TRBV27 to TRBJ2-3, with unresolved D. In germline, CDR1 is MNHEY, CDR2 SMNVEV (reference sequence). Trimming left V 1 base short and J 0 bases short, with 8 bases between. There are 15 residues in the CDR3. The DNA of the CDR3 is TGTGCCAGCAGTTTATTTATGACTAGCACAGATACGCAGTATTTT. Translated: CASSLFMTSTDTQYF.

The rearrangement uses TRBV7-6 and TRBJ2-1; the D gene is possibly TRBD2 (6 bases). The CDR3 covers 17 residues. CDR1 is SGHVS and CDR2 is FNYEAQ in the germline V gene. V dropped 2 bases and J dropped 7 bases, with 21 bases sitting between them. CDR3 in DNA: TGTGCCAGCAGCTTATATTCTTCTCCAGCGGGCGTAAATGAGCAGTTCTTC. It yields the protein CASSLYSSPAGVNEQFF.

This chain uses TRBV5-1 with TRBJ2-1; D may match TRBD1 or TRBD2 (5 bases each). This CDR3 is built from 15 residues. The V and J ends lost 0 bases and 8 bases respectively, with 15 bases between them. Germline CDR1 and CDR2: SGHRS and YFSETQ. Here the CDR3 reads CASSLADARGDEQFF. CDR3 in DNA: TGCGCCAGCAGCTTGGCCGACGCGAGGGGCGATGAGCAGTTCTTC.

This chain connects TRBV7-8 to TRBJ1-4; possibly TRBD1 for D (5 bases). This CDR3 spans 14 amino acids. Trimming took off 6 bases at V and 8 bases at J, with 16 bases between the two ends. Per the germline V gene, CDR1 is SGHVS and CDR2 is FQNEAQ. In DNA, the CDR3 is TGTGCCAGCAGGTCACCGGGACGGATGGAAAAACTGTTTTTT. Protein product: CASRSPGRMEKLFF.

The V call is TRBV5-6, the J call TRBJ1-6; 7 bases map to TRBD1. This CDR3 has 14 residues. The germline V gene encodes CDR1 SGHDT and CDR2 YYEEEE. The V and J ends lost 1 base and 10 bases, in that order; junction bases with no gene match: 5. CDR3 protein: CASSLYRGLSPLHF. Written as DNA, the CDR3 is TGTGCCAGCAGCTTGTACAGGGGCCTCTCACCCCTCCACTTT. Filled out from reference TRBV5-6 and TRBJ1-6, the complete variable domain reads DAGVTQSPTHLIKTRGQQVTLRCSPKSGHDTVSWYQQALGQGPQFIFQYYEEEERQRGNFPDRFSGHQFPNYSSELNVNALLLGDSALYLCASSLYRGLSPLHFGNGTRLTVT.

This clone was detected only a few times. J is TRBJ1-4 and V is TRBV28; D is ambiguous. The ends were cut back, 3 bases at V and 3 bases at J, with 8 bases in the middle. The CDR3 contains 14 residues. The germline CDR1 and CDR2 sequences are MDHEN and SYDVKM. The CDR3 sequence: CASSFEGSNEKLFF. For the CDR3, the DNA is TGTGCCAGCAGTTTTGAGGGATCTAATGAAAAACTGTTTTTT. The full variable domain, its missing parts supplied by reference TRBV28 and TRBJ1-4, is DVKVTQSSRYLVKRTGEKVFLECVQDMDHENMFWYRQDPGLGLRLIYFSYDVKMKEKGDIPEGYSVSREKKERFSLILESASTNQTSMYLCASSFEGSNEKLFFGSGTQLSVL.

The chain couples TRBV10-3 to TRBJ2-3; perhaps TRBD1 as D (6 bases). The V and J ends lost 11 bases and 0 bases respectively, with 15 bases between them. Germline V lookup: CDR1 ENHRY, CDR2 SYGVKD. This CDR3 is built from 14 residues. The CDR3 region has the DNA TGTGCCGAGTCGGCCACAGGGAGCACAGATACGCAGTATTTT. Translation gives CAESATGSTDTQYF.

The gene calls are TRBV10-3 and TRBJ1-5, with 7 bases lining up with TRBD1. J gave up 7 bases and V 1 base, and 7 bases lay outside the gene matches. Germline V gene data show CDR1 as ENHRY and CDR2 as SYGVKD. The CDR3 extends over 15 amino acids. The CDR3 region is CAISEFGQAGQPQHF. CDR3 DNA sequence: TGTGCCATCAGTGAGTTTGGACAGGCGGGACAGCCCCAGCATTTT.